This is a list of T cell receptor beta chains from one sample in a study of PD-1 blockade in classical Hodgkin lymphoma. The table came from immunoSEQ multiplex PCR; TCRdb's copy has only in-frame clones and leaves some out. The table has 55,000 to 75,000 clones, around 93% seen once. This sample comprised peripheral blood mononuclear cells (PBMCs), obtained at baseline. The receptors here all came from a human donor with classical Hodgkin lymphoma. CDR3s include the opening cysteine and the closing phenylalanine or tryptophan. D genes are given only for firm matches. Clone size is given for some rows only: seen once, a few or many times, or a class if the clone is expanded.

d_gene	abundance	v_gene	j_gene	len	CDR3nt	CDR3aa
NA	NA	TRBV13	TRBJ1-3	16	TGTGCCAGCAGCCCGGCTGAGGGGCCTCTTGGAAACACCATATATTTT	CASSPAEGPLGNTIYF
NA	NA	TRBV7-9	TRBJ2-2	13	TGTGCCAGCAACTTATGGGGGTCCGGGGAGCTGTTTTTT	CASNLWGSGELFF
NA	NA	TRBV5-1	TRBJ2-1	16	TGCGCCAGCAGCTTGGAGAGCCTAGGGTCCTACAATGAGCAGTTCTTC	CASSLESLGSYNEQFF
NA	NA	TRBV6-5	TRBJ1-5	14	TGTGCCAGCAGCGGGCAACCTTCTAATCAGCCCCAGCATTTT	CASSGQPSNQPQHF
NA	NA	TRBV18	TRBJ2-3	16	TGTGCCAGCTCACCACCTTACGGGGGTGGCACAGATACGCAGTATTTT	CASSPPYGGGTDTQYF
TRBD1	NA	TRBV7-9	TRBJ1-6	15	TGTGCCAGCAGCTTCGGGACAGTCTATAATTCACCCCTCCACTTT	CASSFGTVYNSPLHF
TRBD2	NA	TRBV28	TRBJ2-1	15	TGTGCCAGCGGTCCGTACGCGGGAGTCCCTGCGGAGCAGTTCTTC	CASGPYAGVPAEQFF
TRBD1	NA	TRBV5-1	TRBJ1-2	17	TGCGCCAGCAGCTTGGTGTTGGGGACAGGGGCTGACTATGGCTACACCTTC	CASSLVLGTGADYGYTF
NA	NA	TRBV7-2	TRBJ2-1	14	TGTGCCAGCAGCTTAGCGCCGCGATTTAATGAGCAGTTCTTC	CASSLAPRFNEQFF
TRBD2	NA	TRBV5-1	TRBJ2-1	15	TGCGCCAGCAGCCCAATAGCGGGAGGTAAGGATGAGCAGTTCTTC	CASSPIAGGKDEQFF
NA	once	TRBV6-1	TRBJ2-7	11	TGTGCCAGCAGTCGGGACCTCAGTCAGTACTTC	CASSRDLSQYF
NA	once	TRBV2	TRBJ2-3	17	TGTGCCAGCAGTGGATTCGGGACATCCCAGGTCACAGATACGCAGTATTTT	CASSGFGTSQVTDTQYF
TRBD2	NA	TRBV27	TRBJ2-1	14	TGTGCCAGCAGACTATTAGCGGGAGGGGATGAGCAGTTCTTC	CASRLLAGGDEQFF
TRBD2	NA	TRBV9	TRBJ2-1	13	TGTGCCAGTTCGGGACTAGTGGTAAATGAGCAGTTCTTC	CASSGLVVNEQFF
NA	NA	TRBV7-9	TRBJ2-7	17	TGTGCCAGCAGCCTACAAACCGGACAGAGAAAATTCTACGAGCAGTACTTC	CASSLQTGQRKFYEQYF
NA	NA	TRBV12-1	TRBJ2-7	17	TGTGCCAGCAGCTCCCTAGCTTCAGGACAGTCACCCTACGAGCAGTACTTC	CASSSLASGQSPYEQYF
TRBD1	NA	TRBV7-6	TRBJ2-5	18	TGTGCCAGCAGCTTAGCCGGGACAGGGGGCTTTCCTGTCGAGACCCAGTACTTC	CASSLAGTGGFPVETQYF
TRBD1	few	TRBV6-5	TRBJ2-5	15	TGTGCCAGCAGGGACGGACAGGGGAGTTTAGAGACCCAGTACTTC	CASRDGQGSLETQYF
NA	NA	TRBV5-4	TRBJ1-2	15	TGTGCCAGCAGCTACCCAGGAGGGACTAACTATGGCTACACCTTC	CASSYPGGTNYGYTF
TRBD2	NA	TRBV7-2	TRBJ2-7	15	TGTGCCAGCAGCTTGGGGACTAGCGGGACCTACGAGCAGTACTTC	CASSLGTSGTYEQYF
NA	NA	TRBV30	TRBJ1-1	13	TGTGCCTGGAGTTTGGTGATGAGCACTGAAGCTTTCTTT	CAWSLVMSTEAFF
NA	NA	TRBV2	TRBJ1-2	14	TGTGCCAGCAGTTCAGGACAGTCTAACTATGGCTACACCTTC	CASSSGQSNYGYTF
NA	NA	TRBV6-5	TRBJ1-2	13	TGTGCCAGTGGTTCGTCGCGGGGGTATGGCTACACCTTC	CASGSSRGYGYTF
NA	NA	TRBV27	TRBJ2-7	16	TGTGCCAGCAGTACCCGTACCGACAGAAATCCCTACGAGCAGTACTTC	CASSTRTDRNPYEQYF
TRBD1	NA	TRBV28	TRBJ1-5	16	TGTGCCAGCAGTTTCTTGACAGGGGGTAGCAATCAGCCCCAGCATTTT	CASSFLTGGSNQPQHF
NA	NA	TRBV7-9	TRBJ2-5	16	TGTGCCAGCAGCTTTTTATGGGCTAGCTTGCAAGAGACCCAGTACTTC	CASSFLWASLQETQYF
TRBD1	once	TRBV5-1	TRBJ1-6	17	TGCGCCAGCAGCTTGCTCAGGACAGGGGACTATAATTCACCCCTCCACTTT	CASSLLRTGDYNSPLHF
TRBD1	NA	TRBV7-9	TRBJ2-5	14	TGTGCCAGCAGCCCCGGACAGGACCAAGAGACCCAGTACTTC	CASSPGQDQETQYF
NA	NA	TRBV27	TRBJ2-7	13	TGTGCCAGCAGTTTAACCGCCATCTACGAGCAGTACTTC	CASSLTAIYEQYF
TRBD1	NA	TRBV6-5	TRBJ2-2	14	TGTGCCAGCAGTACGACAGGGACGACCGGGGAGCTGTTTTTT	CASSTTGTTGELFF
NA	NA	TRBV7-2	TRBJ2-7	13	TGTGCCAGCGGAACCCCGGGGCCCGGCGAGCAGTACTTC	CASGTPGPGEQYF
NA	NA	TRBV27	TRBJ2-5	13	TGTGCCAGCAGGCCGACTTTACAAGAGACCCAGTACTTC	CASRPTLQETQYF
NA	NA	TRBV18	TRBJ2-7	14	TGTGCCAGCTCACATGAAGGCCTTTCCTACGAGCAGTACTTC	CASSHEGLSYEQYF
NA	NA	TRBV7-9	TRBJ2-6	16	TGTGCCAGCAGCTTAGCATCGGGTACTGGGGCCAACGTCCTGACTTTC	CASSLASGTGANVLTF
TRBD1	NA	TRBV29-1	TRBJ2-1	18	TGCAGCGTTGAAGGACTCACTACAGGGGGAAGCTCCTACAATGAGCAGTTCTTC	CSVEGLTTGGSSYNEQFF
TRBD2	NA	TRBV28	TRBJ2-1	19	TGTGCCAGCCCTCCCTCCGGCCTAGCGGGGGGGGTACTGGACAATGAGCAGTTCTTC	CASPPSGLAGGVLDNEQFF
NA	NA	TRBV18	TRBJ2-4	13	TGTGCCAGCTCGTTCCTTGAGAGAGACATTCAGTACTTC	CASSFLERDIQYF
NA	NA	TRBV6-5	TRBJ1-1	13	TGTGCCAGCAGTTACCGGGGCAACACTGAAGCTTTCTTT	CASSYRGNTEAFF
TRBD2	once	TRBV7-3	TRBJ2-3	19	TGTGCCAGCAGCTTAATCCTAGCGGGGGCCTACCGCGTCGCAGATACGCAGTATTTT	CASSLILAGAYRVADTQYF
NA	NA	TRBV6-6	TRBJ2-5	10	TGTGCCAGCAGGAGAGAGACCCAGTACTTC	CASRRETQYF
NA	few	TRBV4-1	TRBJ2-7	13	TGCGCCAGCAGCCACAACAGCGACTTCGAGCAGTACTTC	CASSHNSDFEQYF
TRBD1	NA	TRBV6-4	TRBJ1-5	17	TGTGCCAGCAGGGAACTGGGACAGGGAGGCCTCAATCAGCCCCAGCATTTT	CASRELGQGGLNQPQHF
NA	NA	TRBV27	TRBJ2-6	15	TGTGCCAGCAGTCAAACAGTCTCTGGGGCCAACGTCCTGACTTTC	CASSQTVSGANVLTF
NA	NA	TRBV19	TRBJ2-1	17	TGTGCCAGTAGACCATACCTAGCGTTGAGCTCCTACAATGAGCAGTTCTTC	CASRPYLALSSYNEQFF
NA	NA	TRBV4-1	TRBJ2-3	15	TGCGCCAGCAGCCAAGAGCCCTCAGAGGGGGATACGCAGTATTTT	CASSQEPSEGDTQYF
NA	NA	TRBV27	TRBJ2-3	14	TGTGCCAGCAGTTCAACCCCATACACAGATACGCAGTATTTT	CASSSTPYTDTQYF
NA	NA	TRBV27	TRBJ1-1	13	TGTGCCAGCCAAAAGTTGGGAGGGACTGAAGCTTTCTTT	CASQKLGGTEAFF
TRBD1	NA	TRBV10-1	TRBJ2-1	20	TGCGCCAGCAGTGATAAGACAGGGGGCTTTAGCAAAGAGGTGAACAATGAGCAGTTCTTC	CASSDKTGGFSKEVNNEQFF
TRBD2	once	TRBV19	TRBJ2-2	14	TGTGCCAGTTCACGGGGGGAGGTTACCGGGGAGCTGTTTTTT	CASSRGEVTGELFF
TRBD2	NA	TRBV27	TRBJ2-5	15	TGTGCCAGCAGTTGGACTAGCGGGGGGATGGAGACCCAGTACTTC	CASSWTSGGMETQYF